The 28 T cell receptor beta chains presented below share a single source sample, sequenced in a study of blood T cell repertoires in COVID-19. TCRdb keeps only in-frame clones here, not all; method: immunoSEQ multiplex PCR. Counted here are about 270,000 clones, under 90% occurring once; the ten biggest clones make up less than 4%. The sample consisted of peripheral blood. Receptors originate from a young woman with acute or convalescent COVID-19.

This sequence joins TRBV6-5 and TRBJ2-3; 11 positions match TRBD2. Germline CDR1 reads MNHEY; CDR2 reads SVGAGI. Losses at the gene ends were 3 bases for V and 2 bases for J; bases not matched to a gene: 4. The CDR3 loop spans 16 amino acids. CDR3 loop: CASSYLTSGNTDTQYF. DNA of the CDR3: TGTGCCAGCAGTTATTTGACTAGCGGGAACACAGATACGCAGTATTTT.

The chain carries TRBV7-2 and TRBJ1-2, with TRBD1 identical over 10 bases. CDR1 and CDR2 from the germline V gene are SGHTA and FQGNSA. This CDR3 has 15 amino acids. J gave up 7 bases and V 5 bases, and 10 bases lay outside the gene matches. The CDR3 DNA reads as TGTGCCAGCAGCCCCCGCGACAGGGGGCCCCTTGGCTACACCTTC. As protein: CASSPRDRGPLGYTF.

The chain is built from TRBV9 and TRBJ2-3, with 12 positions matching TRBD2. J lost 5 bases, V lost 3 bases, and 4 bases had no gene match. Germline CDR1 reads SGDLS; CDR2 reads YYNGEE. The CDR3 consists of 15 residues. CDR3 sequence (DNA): TGTGCCAGCAGCGACCGACTAGCGGGAGTAGATACGCAGTATTTT. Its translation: CASSDRLAGVDTQYF.

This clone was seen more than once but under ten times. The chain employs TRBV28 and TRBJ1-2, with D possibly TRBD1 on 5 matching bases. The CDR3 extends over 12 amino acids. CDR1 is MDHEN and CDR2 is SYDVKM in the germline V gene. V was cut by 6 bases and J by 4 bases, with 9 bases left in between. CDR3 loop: CASRGGRYGYTF. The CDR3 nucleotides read TGTGCCAGCAGGGGGGGACGCTATGGCTACACCTTC.

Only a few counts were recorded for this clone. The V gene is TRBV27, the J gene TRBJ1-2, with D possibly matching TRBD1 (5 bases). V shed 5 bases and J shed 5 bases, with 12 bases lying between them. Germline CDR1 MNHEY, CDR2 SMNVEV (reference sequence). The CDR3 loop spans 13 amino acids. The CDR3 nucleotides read TGTGCCAGCAGTGGCAGGGCAAATTATGGCTACACCTTC. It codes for CASSGRANYGYTF.

CDR3 sequence reads: CAWSVGLGGYGYTF. CDR3 coding DNA: TGTGCCTGGAGTGTGGGGCTGGGGGGCTATGGCTACACCTTC. The gene calls are TRBV30 and TRBJ1-2; tentatively, D is TRBD1 (5 bases). Germline CDR1 GTSNPN, CDR2 SVGIG (reference sequence). CDR3 length: 14 residues. Trimming left V 0 bases short and J 4 bases short, with 12 bases between. Based on the CDR3 plus reference TRBV30 and TRBJ1-2, the full variable domain is SQTIHQWPATLVQPVGSPLSLECTVEGTSNPNLYWYRQAAGRGLQLLFYSVGIGQISSEVPQNLSASRPQDRQFILSSKKLLLSDSGFYLCAWSVGLGGYGYTFGSGTRLTVV.

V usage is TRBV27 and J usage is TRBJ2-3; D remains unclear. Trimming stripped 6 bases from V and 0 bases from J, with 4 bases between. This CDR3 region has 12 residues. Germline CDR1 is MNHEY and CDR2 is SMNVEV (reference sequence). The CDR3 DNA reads TGTGCCAGCAGCCAGAGCACAGATACGCAGTATTTT. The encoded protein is CASSQSTDTQYF.

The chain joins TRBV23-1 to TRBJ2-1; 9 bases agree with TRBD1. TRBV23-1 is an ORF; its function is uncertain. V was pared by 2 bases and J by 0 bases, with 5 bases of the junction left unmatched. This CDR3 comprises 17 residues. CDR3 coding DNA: TGCGCCAGCAGTCAAAATGGGACAGGGCCCTCCTACAATGAGCAGTTCTTC. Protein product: CASSQNGTGPSYNEQFF.

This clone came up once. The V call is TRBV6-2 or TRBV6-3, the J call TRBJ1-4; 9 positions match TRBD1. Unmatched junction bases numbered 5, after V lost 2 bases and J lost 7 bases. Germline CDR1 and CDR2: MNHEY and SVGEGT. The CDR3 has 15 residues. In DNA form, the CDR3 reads TGTGCCAGCAGTTACCCGGACAGGGGAGGTGAAAAACTGTTTTTT. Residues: CASSYPDRGGEKLFF.

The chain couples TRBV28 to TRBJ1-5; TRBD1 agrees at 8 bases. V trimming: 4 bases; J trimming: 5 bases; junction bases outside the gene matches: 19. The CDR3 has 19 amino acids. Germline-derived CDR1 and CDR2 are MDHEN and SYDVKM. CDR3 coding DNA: TGTGCCAGCAGTTCCCAGACCGGACAGGGACGTCGTTCACATCAGCCCCAGCATTTT. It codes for CASSSQTGQGRRSHQPQHF.

In nucleotides, the CDR3 is TGTGCCAGCAGTTTAGGCGGACAGCCTAACTATGGCTACACCTTC. Its translation: CASSLGGQPNYGYTF. The V gene is TRBV27, the J gene TRBJ1-2, with D possibly being TRBD1 (6 bases). Germline V gene sequence: CDR1 MNHEY, CDR2 SMNVEV (reference sequence). Trimming left V 2 bases short and J 0 bases short, with 10 bases between. There are 15 residues in the CDR3.

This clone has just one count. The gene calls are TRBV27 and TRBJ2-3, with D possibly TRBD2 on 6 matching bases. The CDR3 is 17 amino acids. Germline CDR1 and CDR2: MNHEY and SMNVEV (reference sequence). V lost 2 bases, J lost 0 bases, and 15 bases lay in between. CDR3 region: CASSLVSLAASTDTQYF. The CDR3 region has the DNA TGTGCCAGCAGTTTAGTATCGTTAGCGGCTAGCACAGATACGCAGTATTTT.

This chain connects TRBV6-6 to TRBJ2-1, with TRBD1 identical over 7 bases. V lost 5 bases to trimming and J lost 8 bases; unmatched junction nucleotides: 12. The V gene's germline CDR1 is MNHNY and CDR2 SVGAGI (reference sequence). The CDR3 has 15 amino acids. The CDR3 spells CASSGVRTGRDEQFF. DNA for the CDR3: TGTGCCAGCAGTGGGGTTCGGACAGGTCGCGATGAGCAGTTCTTC.

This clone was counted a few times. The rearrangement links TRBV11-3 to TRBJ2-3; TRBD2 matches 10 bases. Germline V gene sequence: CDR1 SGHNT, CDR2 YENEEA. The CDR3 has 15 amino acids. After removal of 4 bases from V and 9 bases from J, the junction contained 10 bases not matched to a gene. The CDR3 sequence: CASSSGTSGLATQYF. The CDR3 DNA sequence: TGTGCCAGCAGCTCCGGGACTTCGGGACTAGCGACGCAGTATTTT.

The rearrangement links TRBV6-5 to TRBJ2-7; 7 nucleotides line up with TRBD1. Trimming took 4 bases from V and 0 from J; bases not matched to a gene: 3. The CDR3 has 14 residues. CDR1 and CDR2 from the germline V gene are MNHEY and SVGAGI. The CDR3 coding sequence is TGTGCCAGCAGTTGGACAGGCAGCTCCTACGAGCAGTACTTC. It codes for CASSWTGSSYEQYF.

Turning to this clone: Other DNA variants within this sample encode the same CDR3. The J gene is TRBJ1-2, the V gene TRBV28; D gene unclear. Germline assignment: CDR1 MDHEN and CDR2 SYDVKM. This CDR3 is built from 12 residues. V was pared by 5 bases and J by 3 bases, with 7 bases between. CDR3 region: CASSPGDYGYTF. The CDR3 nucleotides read TGTGCCAGCAGTCCCGGAGACTATGGCTACACCTTC.

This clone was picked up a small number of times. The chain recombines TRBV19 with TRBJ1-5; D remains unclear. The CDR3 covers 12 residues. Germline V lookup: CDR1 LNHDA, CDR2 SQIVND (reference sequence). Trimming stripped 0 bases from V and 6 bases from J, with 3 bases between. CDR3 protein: CASSIDRQPQHF. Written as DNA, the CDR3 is TGTGCCAGTAGTATAGATCGTCAGCCCCAGCATTTT. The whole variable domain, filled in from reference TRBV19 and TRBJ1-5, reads DGGITQSPKYLFRKEGQNVTLSCEQNLNHDAMYWYRQDPGQGLRLIYYSQIVNDFQKGDIAEGYSVSREKKESFPLTVTSAQKNPTAFYLCASSIDRQPQHFGDGTRLSIL.

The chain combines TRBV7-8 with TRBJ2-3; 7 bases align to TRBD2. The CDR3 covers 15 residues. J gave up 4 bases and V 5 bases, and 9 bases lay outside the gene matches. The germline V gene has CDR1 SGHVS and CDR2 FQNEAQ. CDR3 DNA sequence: TGTGCCAGCAGCCAGGGAGGCGGGAGCCCAGATACGCAGTATTTT. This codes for CASSQGGGSPDTQYF.

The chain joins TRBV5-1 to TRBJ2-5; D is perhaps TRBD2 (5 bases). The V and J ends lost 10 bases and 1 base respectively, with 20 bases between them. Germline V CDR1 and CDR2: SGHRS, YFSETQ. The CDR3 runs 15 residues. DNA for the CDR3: TGCGCCTCACACCGGGGAGCGCCAGCCCAAGAGACCCAGTACTTC. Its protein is CASHRGAPAQETQYF.

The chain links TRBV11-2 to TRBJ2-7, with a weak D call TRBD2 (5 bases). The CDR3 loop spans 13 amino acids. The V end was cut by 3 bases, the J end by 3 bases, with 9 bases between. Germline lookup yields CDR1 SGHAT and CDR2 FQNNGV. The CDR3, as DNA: TGTGCCAGCAGCTTCGGGGAGTTCTACGAGCAGTACTTC. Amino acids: CASSFGEFYEQYF.

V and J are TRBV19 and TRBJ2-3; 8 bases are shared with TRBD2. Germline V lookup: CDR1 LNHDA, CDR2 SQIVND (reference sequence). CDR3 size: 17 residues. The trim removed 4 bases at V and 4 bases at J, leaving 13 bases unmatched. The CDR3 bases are TGTGCCAGTAGTACCGCCCGGGGGAGCGGGAGTGCAGATACGCAGTATTTT. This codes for CASSTARGSGSADTQYF.

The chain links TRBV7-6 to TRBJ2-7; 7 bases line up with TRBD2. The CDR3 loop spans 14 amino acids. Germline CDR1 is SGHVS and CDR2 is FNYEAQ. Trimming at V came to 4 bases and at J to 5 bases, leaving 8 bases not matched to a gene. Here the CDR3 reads CASSWAGESHEQYF. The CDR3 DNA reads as TGTGCCAGCAGCTGGGCGGGGGAGTCCCACGAGCAGTACTTC.

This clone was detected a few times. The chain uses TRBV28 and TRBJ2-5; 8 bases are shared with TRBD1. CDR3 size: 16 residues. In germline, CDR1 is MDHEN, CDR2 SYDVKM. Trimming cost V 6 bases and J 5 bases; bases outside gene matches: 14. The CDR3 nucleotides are TGTGCCAGCAGATCCGCCGGGACAGGCACCCGGGAGACCCAGTACTTC. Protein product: CASRSAGTGTRETQYF. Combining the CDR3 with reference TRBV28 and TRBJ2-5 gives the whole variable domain DVKVTQSSRYLVKRTGEKVFLECVQDMDHENMFWYRQDPGLGLRLIYFSYDVKMKEKGDIPEGYSVSREKKERFSLILESASTNQTSMYLCASRSAGTGTRETQYFGPGTRLLVL.

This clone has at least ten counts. Here the CDR3 reads CASSLAGDLSYNEQFF. The CDR3 region has the DNA TGTGCCAGCAGCTTAGCAGGGGACCTCTCCTACAATGAGCAGTTCTTC. The J gene is TRBJ2-1, the V gene TRBV7-3; tentatively, D is TRBD1 (6 bases). CDR3 length equals 16 residues. With 2 bases removed from V and 0 bases from J, the gap between germline ends came to 11 bases. Germline CDR1 reads SGHTA; CDR2 reads FQGTGA.

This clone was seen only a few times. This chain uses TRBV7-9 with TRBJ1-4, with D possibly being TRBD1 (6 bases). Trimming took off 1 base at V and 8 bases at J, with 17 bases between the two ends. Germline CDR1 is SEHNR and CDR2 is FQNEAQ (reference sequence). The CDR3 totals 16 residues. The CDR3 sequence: CASSLERQFRGEKLFF. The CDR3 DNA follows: TGTGCCAGCAGCTTAGAAAGACAGTTCAGGGGAGAAAAACTGTTTTTT.

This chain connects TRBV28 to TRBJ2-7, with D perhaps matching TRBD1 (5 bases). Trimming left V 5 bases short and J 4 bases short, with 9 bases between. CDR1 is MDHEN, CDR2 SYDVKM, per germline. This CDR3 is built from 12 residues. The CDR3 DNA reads TGTGCCAGCAGTGATACAGGATACGAGCAGTACTTC. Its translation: CASSDTGYEQYF.

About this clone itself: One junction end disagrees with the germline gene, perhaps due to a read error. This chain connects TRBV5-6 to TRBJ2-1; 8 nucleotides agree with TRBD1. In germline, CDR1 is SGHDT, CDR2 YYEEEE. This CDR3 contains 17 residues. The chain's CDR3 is CASSLGQGRLSNNEQFF. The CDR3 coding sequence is TGTGCCAGCAGCTTGGGACAGGGGCGACTCTCCAACAATGAGCAGTTCTTC.

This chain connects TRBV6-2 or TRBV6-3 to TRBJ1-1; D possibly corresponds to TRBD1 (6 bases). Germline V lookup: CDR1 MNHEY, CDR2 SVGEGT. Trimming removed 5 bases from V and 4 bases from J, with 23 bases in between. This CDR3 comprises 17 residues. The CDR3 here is CASSDLGTKGGGTEAFF. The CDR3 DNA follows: TGTGCCAGCAGTGACTTAGGGACAAAGGGCGGAGGCACTGAAGCTTTCTTT.